This T cell receptor beta chain came from a study of cytomegalovirus exposure and HLA in healthy donors. Overall study results and limits: Fewer N-insertions (relative to the roughly 610-donor mean) were reportedly seen in an Asian-associated ancestry cluster in a later analysis. What a later analysis showed was that several of the most significant clusters appeared linked to common viral pathogens.

Turning to this clone: The antigen is undetermined.

The PCR was carried out with 60 Vbeta primers and 13 Jbeta primers. Only in-frame clones appear in the TCRdb table, and some are missing; sequencing was by immunoSEQ multiplex PCR. This sample has 180,000 or so clones; about three quarters occur once, and the top ten carry about 3.4%. Though probably carrying unrecorded immune exposures, donors were nominally healthy at sampling. CDR3 size: 14 residues. Trimming removed 4 bases from V and 1 base from J, with 10 bases in between. CDR1 and CDR2 (germline): LNHDA, SQIVND (reference sequence). This sequence was found in a female donor in good health and CMV-seronegative. Sequencing used PBMCs. This chain joins TRBV19 and TRBJ2-5, with a weak D call TRBD1 (6 bases). CDR3 DNA sequence: TGTGCCAGTAGTACCAGGACAGTCCAAGAGACCCAGTACTTC. Its translation: CASSTRTVQETQYF.